This TCR beta chain was profiled in a study of Ad26.COV2.S vaccination and SARS-CoV-2 variants. At the level of the study: Participant was drawn from the COV1001 Ad26.COV2.S trial arm.

The study's findings and limits: There was a possibility that the TCR breadth and depth analyses underestimated total T cell responses. Vaccinated and placebo-treated recipients had similar non-spike TCR breadth.

Here immunoSEQ multiplex PCR was the method, and the copy in TCRdb shows in-frame clones only, minus some. Of more than 300,000 clones in the sample, roughly 89% were seen once. Described treatment: roughly 18 received Ad26.COV2.S at low or high dose, single or two shots; 5 received placebo; per-sample allocation not given. Day 63 after the first vaccine or placebo injection was the time point for sampling. There are 14 residues in the CDR3. In germline, CDR1 is LGHDT, CDR2 YNNKEL (reference sequence). V lost 6 bases and J lost 3; bases outside the gene matches: 7. This clone has more than one count but fewer than ten. The antigen remains unidentified.

The clonotype comes from a person aged 18-65 years who received the Ad26.COV2.S COVID-19 vaccine or a placebo. V gene TRBV3-1 (or the pseudogene TRBV3-2) combines with J gene TRBJ1-1; 7 nucleotides agree with TRBD1. The source was peripheral blood, collected in a trial of Ad26.COV2.S vaccine versus placebo. CDR3 sequence (DNA): TGTGCCAGCAGTCCTCGACAGGGATACACTGAAGCTTTCTTT. Encoded protein: CASSPRQGYTEAFF.